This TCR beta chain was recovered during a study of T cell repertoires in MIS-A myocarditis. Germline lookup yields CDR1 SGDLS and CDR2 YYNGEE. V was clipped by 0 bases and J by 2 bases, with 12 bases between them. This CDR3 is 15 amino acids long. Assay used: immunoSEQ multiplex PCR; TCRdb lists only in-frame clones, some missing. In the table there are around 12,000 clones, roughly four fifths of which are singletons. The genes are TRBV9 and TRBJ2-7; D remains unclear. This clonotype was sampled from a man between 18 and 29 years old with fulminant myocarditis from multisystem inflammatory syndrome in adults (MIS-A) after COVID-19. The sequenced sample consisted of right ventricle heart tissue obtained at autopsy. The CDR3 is CASSVASGPTYEQYF. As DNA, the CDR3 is TGTGCCAGCAGCGTAGCGTCCGGGCCGACCTACGAGCAGTACTTC.